This T cell receptor beta chain was captured in a study of technical replicates of blood from four donors (dated by TCRdb to 2015 to 2018). The library relied on the immunoSEQ multiplex PCR assay. TCRdb obtained this table from immuneACCESS and retained in-frame rearrangements with V and J assigned. These tables miss some clones; where compared with another copy, unresolved V genes account for less than half of the shortfall, and the remainder is unexplained. A total of tens of thousands of clones appear in this sample, almost 98% of them only once. The leading ten clones occupy roughly 0.2% of the sample. Worth noting for this clone: The clone's antigen remains unknown. No base quality values were provided; no much bigger clone lies one nucleotide off.

Sequences SGHNT (CDR1) and YYREEE (CDR2) are obtained from the germline V gene (reference sequence). The junction shows trimming of 0 bases on V and 7 bases on J, plus 11 bases between the germline ends. CDR3 length: 14 amino acids, cysteine to phenylalanine. Only the CDR3 region is kept as DNA, spanning 42 bases read in frame from base 1. This TCR was sampled from a human donor in good health. The specimen sequenced was T cells isolated from PBMCs. The chain employs TRBV5-4 and TRBJ2-1; TRBD2 is a weak D gene call, 6 bases matching. The bases are TGTGCCAGCAGCTTGGCACTAGCCCGGAATGAGCAGTTCTTC. Translated, it gives CASSLALARNEQFF.